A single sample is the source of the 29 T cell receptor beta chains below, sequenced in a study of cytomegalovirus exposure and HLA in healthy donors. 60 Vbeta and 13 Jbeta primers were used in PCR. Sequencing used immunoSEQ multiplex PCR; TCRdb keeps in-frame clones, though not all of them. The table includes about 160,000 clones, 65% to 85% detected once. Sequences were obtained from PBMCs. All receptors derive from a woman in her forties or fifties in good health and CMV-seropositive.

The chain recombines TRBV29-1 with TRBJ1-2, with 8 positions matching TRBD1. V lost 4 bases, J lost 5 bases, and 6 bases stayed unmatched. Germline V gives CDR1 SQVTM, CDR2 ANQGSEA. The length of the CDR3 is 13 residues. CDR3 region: CSVGAGTGYGYTF. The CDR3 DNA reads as TGCAGCGTTGGAGCCGGGACAGGATATGGCTACACCTTC.

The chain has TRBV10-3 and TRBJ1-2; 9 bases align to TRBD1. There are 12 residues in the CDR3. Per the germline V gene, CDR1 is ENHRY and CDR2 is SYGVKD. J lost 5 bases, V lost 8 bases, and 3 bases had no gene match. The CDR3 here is CAIEGTGYGYTF. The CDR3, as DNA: TGTGCCATCGAAGGGACAGGGTATGGCTACACCTTC.

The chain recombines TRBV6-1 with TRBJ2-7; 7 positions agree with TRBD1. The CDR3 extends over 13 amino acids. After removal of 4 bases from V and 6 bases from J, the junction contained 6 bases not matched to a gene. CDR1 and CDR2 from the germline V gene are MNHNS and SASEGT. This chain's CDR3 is CASSVVQGTEQYF. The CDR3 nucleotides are TGTGCCAGCAGTGTGGTACAGGGGACCGAGCAGTACTTC.

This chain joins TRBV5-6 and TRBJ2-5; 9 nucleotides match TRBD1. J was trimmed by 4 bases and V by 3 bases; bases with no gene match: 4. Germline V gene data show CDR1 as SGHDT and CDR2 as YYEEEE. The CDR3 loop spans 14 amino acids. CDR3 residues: CASSSTGQGETQYF. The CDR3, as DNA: TGTGCCAGCAGCTCGACGGGACAGGGAGAGACCCAGTACTTC. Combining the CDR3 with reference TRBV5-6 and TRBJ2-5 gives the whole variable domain DAGVTQSPTHLIKTRGQQVTLRCSPKSGHDTVSWYQQALGQGPQFIFQYYEEEERQRGNFPDRFSGHQFPNYSSELNVNALLLGDSALYLCASSSTGQGETQYFGPGTRLLVL.

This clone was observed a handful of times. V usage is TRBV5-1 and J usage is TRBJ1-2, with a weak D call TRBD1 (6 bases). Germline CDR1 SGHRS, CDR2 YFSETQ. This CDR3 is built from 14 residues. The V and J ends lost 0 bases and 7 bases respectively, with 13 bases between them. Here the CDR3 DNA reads TGCGCCAGCAGCTTGGAGGGGGACGTCGGTGGCTACACCTTC. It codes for CASSLEGDVGGYTF.

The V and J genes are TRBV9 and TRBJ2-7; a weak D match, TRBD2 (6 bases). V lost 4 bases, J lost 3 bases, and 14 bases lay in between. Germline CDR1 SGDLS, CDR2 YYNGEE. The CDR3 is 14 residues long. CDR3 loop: CASSPRLGGYEQYF. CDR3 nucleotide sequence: TGTGCCAGCAGCCCCCGGCTGGGGGGCTACGAGCAGTACTTC.

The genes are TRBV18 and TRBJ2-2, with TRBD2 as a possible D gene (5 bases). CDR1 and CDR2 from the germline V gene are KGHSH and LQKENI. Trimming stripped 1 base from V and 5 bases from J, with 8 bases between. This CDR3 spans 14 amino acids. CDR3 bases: TGTGCCAGCTCACCACGGTGGGAGACCGGGGAGCTGTTTTTT. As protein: CASSPRWETGELFF.

In nucleotides, the CDR3 is TGTGCCAGCAGTGCCAGGGGGGATATCTACAATGAGCAGTTCTTC. This translates into CASSARGDIYNEQFF. The rearrangement links TRBV9 to TRBJ2-1, with D possibly being TRBD1 (7 bases). V lost 5 bases and J 3 bases, leaving 15 bases between the germline ends. The germline V gene encodes CDR1 SGDLS and CDR2 YYNGEE. CDR3 size: 15 residues.

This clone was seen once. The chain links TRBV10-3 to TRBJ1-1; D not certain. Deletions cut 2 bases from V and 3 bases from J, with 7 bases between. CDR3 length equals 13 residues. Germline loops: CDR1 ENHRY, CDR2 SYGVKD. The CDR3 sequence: CAISENFDTEAFF. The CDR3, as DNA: TGTGCCATCAGTGAGAACTTCGACACTGAAGCTTTCTTT.

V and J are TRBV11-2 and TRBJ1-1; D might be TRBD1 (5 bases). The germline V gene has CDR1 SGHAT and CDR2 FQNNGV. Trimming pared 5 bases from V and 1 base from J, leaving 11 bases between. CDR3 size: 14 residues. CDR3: CASSIGQANTEAFF. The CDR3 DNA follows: TGTGCCAGCAGCATAGGACAAGCGAACACTGAAGCTTTCTTT.

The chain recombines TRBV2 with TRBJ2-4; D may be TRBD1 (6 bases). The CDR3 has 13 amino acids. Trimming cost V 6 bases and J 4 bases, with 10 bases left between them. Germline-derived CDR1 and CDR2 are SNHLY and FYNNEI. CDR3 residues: CASRLDSKNIQYF. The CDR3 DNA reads TGTGCCAGCAGGTTGGACAGTAAAAACATTCAGTACTTC.

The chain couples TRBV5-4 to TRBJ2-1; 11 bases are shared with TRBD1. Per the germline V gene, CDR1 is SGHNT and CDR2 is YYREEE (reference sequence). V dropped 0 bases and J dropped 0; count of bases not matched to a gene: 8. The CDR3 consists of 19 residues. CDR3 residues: CASSLVSRTGGFSYNEQFF. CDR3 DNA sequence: TGTGCCAGCAGCTTGGTGTCCCGGACAGGGGGCTTCTCCTACAATGAGCAGTTCTTC.

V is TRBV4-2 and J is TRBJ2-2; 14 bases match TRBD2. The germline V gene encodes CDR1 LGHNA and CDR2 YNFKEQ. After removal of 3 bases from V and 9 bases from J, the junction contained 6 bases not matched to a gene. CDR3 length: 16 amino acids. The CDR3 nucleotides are TGTGCCAGCAGCCAGGGTGGACTAGCGGGGGGCCGGGAGCTGTTTTTT. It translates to CASSQGGLAGGRELFF.

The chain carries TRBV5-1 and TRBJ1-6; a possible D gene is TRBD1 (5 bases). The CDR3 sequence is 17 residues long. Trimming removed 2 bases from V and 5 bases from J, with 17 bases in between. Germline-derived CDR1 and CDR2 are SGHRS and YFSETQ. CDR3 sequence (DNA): TGCGCCAGCAGCTTAGGAACCGGGGGGTACGATAATTCACCCCTCCACTTT. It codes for CASSLGTGGYDNSPLHF. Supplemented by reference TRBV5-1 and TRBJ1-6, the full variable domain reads KAGVTQTPRYLIKTRGQQVTLSCSPISGHRSVSWYQQTPGQGLQFLFEYFSETQRNKGNFPGRFSGRQFSNSRSEMNVSTLELGDSALYLCASSLGTGGYDNSPLHFGNGTRLTVT.

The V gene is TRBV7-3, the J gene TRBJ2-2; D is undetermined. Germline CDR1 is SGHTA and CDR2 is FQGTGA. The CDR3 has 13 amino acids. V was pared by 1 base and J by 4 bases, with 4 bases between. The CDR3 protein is CASSLMSTGELFF. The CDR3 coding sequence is TGTGCCAGCAGCTTAATGAGCACCGGGGAGCTGTTTTTT.

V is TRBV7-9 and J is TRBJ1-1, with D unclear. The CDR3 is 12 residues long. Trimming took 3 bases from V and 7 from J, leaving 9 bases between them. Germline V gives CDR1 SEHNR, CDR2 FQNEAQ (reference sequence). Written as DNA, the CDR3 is TGTGCCAGCAGCTTGACGGAGGGTGAAGCTTTCTTT. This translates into CASSLTEGEAFF. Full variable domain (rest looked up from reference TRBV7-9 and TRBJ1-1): DTGVSQNPRHKITKRGQNVTFRCDPISEHNRLYWYRQTLGQGPEFLTYFQNEAQLEKSRLLSDRFSAERPKGSFSTLEIQRTEQGDSAMYLCASSLTEGEAFFGQGTRLTVV.

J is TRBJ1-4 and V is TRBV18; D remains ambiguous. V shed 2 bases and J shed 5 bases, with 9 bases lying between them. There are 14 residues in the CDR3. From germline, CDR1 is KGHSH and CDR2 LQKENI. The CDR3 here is CASSPWSGNEKLFF. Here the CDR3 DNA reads TGTGCCAGCTCACCATGGTCCGGGAATGAAAAACTGTTTTTT.

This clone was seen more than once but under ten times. The CDR3 region has the DNA TGTGCCAGCAGTCGTCAGGGGTTGAACACTGAAGCTTTCTTT. This gives the protein CASSRQGLNTEAFF. This rearrangement joins TRBV7-8 to TRBJ1-1; maybe TRBD1 (6 bases). This CDR3 has 14 amino acids. V shed 6 bases and J shed 0 bases, with 11 bases lying between them. Germline CDR1 is SGHVS and CDR2 is FQNEAQ.

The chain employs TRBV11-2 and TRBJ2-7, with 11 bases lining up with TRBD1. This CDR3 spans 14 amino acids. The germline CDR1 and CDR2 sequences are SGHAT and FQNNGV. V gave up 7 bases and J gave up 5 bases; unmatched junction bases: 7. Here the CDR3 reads CASIPGTGGNEQYF. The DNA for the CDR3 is TGTGCCAGCATCCCCGGGACAGGGGGGAACGAGCAGTACTTC.

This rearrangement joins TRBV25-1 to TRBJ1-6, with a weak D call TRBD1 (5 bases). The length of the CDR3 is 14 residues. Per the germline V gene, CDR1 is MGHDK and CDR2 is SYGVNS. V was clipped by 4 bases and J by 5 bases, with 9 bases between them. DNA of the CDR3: TGTGCCAGCAGTGTATCAGGGAATAATTCACCCCTCCACTTT. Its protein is CASSVSGNNSPLHF.

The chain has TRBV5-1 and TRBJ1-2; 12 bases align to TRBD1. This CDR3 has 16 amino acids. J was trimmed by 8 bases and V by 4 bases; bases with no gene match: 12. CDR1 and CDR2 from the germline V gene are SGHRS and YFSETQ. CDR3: CASSATRDRGRRGYTF. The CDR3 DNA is TGCGCCAGCAGCGCTACCCGGGACAGGGGGCGTCGGGGCTACACCTTC.

The CDR3 bases are TGTGCCAGCAGTGAATCCGGGAATGAAGCTTTCTTT. Residues: CASSESGNEAFF. The chain combines TRBV2 with TRBJ1-1; D uncertain. The germline V gene encodes CDR1 SNHLY and CDR2 FYNNEI. The CDR3 sequence is 12 residues long. Between the trimmed V and J ends, which lost 2 bases and 7 bases, there was a span of 8 bases.

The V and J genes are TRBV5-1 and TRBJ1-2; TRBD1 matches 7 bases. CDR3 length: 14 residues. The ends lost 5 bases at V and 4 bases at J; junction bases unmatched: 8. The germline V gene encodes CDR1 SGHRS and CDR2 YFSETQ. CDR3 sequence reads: CASSQQGRGYGYTF. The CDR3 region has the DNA TGCGCCAGCAGTCAACAGGGGAGAGGCTATGGCTACACCTTC.

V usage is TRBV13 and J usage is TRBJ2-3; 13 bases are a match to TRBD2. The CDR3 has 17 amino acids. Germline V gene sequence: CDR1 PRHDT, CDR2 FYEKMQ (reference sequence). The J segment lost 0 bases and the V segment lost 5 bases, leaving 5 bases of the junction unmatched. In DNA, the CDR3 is TGTGCCAGCAGCCCCGCGGGACTAGCGGGAAGCACAGATACGCAGTATTTT. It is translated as CASSPAGLAGSTDTQYF.

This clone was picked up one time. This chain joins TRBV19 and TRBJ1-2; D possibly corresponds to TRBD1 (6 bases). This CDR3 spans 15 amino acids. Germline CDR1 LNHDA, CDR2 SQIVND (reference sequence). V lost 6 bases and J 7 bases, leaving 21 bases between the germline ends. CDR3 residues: CASSRPSVAGAGYTF. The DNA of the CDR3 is TGTGCCAGTAGCAGACCTTCAGTTGCGGGGGCTGGCTACACCTTC.

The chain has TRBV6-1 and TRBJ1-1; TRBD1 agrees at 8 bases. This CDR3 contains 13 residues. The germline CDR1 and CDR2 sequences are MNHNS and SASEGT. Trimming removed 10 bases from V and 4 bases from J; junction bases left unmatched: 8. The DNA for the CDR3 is TGTGCCATCTTGGACAGGGTGTTCACTGAAGCTTTCTTT. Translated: CAILDRVFTEAFF.

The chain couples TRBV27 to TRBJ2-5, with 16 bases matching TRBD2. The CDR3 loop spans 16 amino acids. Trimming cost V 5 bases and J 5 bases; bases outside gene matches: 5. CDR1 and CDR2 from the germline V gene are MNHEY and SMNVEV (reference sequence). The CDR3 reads CASSTGLAGGLETQYF. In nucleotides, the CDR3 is TGTGCCAGCAGTACGGGACTAGCGGGGGGGCTGGAGACCCAGTACTTC.

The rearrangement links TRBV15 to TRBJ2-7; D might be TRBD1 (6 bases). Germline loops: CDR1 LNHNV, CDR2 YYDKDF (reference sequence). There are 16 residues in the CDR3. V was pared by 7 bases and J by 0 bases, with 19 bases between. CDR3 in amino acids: CATTAGGGSGSYEQYF. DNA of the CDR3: TGTGCCACCACCGCGGGTGGGGGCTCGGGCTCCTACGAGCAGTACTTC.

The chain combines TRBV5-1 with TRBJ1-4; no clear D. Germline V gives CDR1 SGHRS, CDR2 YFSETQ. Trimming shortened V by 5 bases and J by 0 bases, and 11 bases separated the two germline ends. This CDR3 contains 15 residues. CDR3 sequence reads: CASRTEGSTNEKLFF. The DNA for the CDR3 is TGCGCCAGCAGAACCGAGGGCTCAACTAATGAAAAACTGTTTTTT.